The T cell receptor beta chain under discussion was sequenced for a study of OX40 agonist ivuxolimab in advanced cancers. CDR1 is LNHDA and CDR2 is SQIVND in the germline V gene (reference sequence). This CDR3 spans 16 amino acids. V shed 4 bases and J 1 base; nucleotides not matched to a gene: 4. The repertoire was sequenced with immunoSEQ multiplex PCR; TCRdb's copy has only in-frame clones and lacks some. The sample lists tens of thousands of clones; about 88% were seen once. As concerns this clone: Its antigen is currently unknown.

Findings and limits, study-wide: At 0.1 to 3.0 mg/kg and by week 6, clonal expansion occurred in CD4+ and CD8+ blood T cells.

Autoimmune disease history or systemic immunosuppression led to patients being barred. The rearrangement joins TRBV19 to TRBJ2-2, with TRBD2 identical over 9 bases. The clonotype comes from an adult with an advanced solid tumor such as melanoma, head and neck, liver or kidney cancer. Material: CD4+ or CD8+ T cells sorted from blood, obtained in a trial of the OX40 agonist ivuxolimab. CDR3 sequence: CASSTRLAENTGELFF. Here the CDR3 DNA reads TGTGCCAGTAGTACCCGACTAGCGGAGAACACCGGGGAGCTGTTTTTT.